Below are 24 T cell receptor beta chains sequenced from a single sample in a study of shared clonotypes between healthy human individuals. This table comes from immunoSEQ multiplex PCR, and its TCRdb copy is limited to in-frame clones, with some not included. In the table there are millions of clones, roughly 94% of which are singletons. The source material was naive CD4+ T cells sorted from blood. Subset noted: CD45RA+ positively selected. The receptors were gathered from a man in his late teens or twenties in good health.

In nucleotides, the CDR3 is TGTGCCATCAGTTCTCCAGGGGGCCGGGAGACCCAGTACTTC. Protein sequence: CAISSPGGRETQYF. The chain links TRBV10-3 to TRBJ2-5, with 8 bases matching TRBD1. Trimming took 5 bases from V and 5 from J; bases not matched to a gene: 7. In germline, CDR1 is ENHRY, CDR2 SYGVKD. The CDR3 runs 14 residues.

The V gene is TRBV6-4, the J gene TRBJ1-2; D unresolved. This CDR3 comprises 11 residues. In germline, CDR1 is MRHNA, CDR2 SNTAGT. Trimming cost V 4 bases and J 4 bases, with 4 bases left between them. In DNA form, the CDR3 reads TGTGCCAGCAGTGGGGTCTATGGCTACACCTTC. It codes for CASSGVYGYTF.

V gene TRBV7-2 combines with J gene TRBJ2-7; TRBD1 aligns across 12 bases. The V segment lost 3 bases and the J segment 0 bases; nucleotides outside the gene matches: 3. CDR3 length equals 16 residues. Germline loops: CDR1 SGHTA, CDR2 FQGNSA. The CDR3 sequence is CASSFEGQGASYEQYF. In DNA form, the CDR3 reads TGTGCCAGCAGCTTCGAGGGACAGGGGGCCTCCTACGAGCAGTACTTC.

A remark on this clone: It is unclear where the CDR3 begins or ends on the DNA, so no DNA is shown, and the CDR3 is as TCRdb lists it. The genes are TRBV12-1 and TRBJ2-7; no DNA check was done on the table's D call, TRBD2. TRBV12-1 is marked as a pseudogene. The CDR3 length equals 13 residues, ends included. The CDR3 region is CASSFVAGGSLYF.

The chain couples TRBV5-1 to TRBJ2-5; D is perhaps TRBD1 (8 bases). This CDR3 has 15 amino acids. V was shortened by 2 bases and J by 4 bases, with 15 bases between the two germline ends. The V gene's germline CDR1 is SGHRS and CDR2 YFSETQ. The CDR3 loop reads CASSLETGEGETQYF. CDR3 DNA: TGCGCCAGCAGCTTAGAGACAGGGGAGGGAGAGACCCAGTACTTC.

This chain joins TRBV4-1 and TRBJ2-7; 9 bases are shared with TRBD1. CDR1 and CDR2 (germline): MGHRA, YSYEKL. The CDR3 consists of 15 residues. Trimming cost V 4 bases and J 2 bases; bases outside gene matches: 6. CDR3 amino acids: CASSLGQGQPYEQYF. The CDR3 nucleotides are TGCGCCAGCAGCCTTGGACAGGGGCAACCCTACGAGCAGTACTTC.

Remarks on this clone: This sample includes further DNA sequences coding for the same CDR3. The chain is built from TRBV6-1 and TRBJ1-1; D is unresolved. CDR1 and CDR2 from the germline V gene are MNHNS and SASEGT. V was clipped by 2 bases and J by 2 bases, with 6 bases between them. This CDR3 region has 13 residues. The CDR3 region is CASSELRNTEAFF. As DNA, the CDR3 is TGTGCCAGCAGTGAACTGAGAAACACTGAAGCTTTCTTT.

The chain is built from TRBV2 and TRBJ1-6; D is ambiguous. The V and J ends lost 2 bases and 10 bases respectively, with 15 bases between them. The germline V gene encodes CDR1 SNHLY and CDR2 FYNNEI. This CDR3 has 15 amino acids. The CDR3 sequence is CASSETGKVSSPLHF. CDR3 coding DNA: TGTGCCAGCAGTGAAACGGGAAAAGTCTCCTCACCCCTCCACTTT.

The sample holds a few counts of this clone. Different DNA sequences within this sample yield the same CDR3. The genes are TRBV30 and TRBJ2-6; D may correspond to TRBD1 or TRBD2 (6 bases each). Germline V gene sequence: CDR1 GTSNPN, CDR2 SVGIG (reference sequence). Deletions cut 0 bases from V and 1 base from J, with 7 bases between. The CDR3 is 15 amino acids. The CDR3 DNA is TGTGCCTGGAGTGTAGGGGGGTCTGGGGCCAACGTCCTGACTTTC. It specifies CAWSVGGSGANVLTF.

This clone is a singleton in its sample. The chain has TRBV5-8 and TRBJ2-3; TRBD2 matches 7 bases. Germline CDR1 and CDR2: SGHTS and YDEGEE. The CDR3 length is 15 residues. After removal of 4 bases from V and 0 bases from J, the junction contained 5 bases not matched to a gene. This chain's CDR3 is CASSRLAESTDTQYF. The CDR3 DNA is TGTGCCAGCAGCCGTCTAGCGGAGAGCACAGATACGCAGTATTTT.

The J gene is TRBJ1-1, the V gene TRBV10-3; TRBD1 aligns across 7 bases. Germline trimming cut 6 bases from V and 0 bases from J; bases unmatched to any gene: 10. The CDR3 is 16 amino acids. CDR1 and CDR2 (germline): ENHRY, SYGVKD. CDR3 region: CAIRTGQQMMNTEAFF. DNA of the CDR3: TGTGCCATCAGGACGGGACAGCAGATGATGAACACTGAAGCTTTCTTT.

The chain combines TRBV5-6 with TRBJ1-6, with 9 positions matching TRBD1. Trimming took 0 bases from V and 10 from J; bases not matched to a gene: 2. The CDR3 runs 14 residues. Germline lookup yields CDR1 SGHDT and CDR2 YYEEEE. CDR3: CASSLGQGVSPLHF. The CDR3, as DNA: TGTGCCAGCAGCTTGGGACAGGGGGTCTCACCCCTCCACTTT.

J is TRBJ2-1 and V is TRBV6-5; perhaps TRBD2 as D (6 bases). CDR1 MNHEY and CDR2 SVGAGI come from the germline V gene. V lost 4 bases, J lost 7 bases, and 17 bases lay in between. The length of the CDR3 is 15 residues. The CDR3 loop is CASSSLATASNEQFF. DNA of the CDR3: TGTGCCAGCAGTTCCCTAGCGACCGCATCGAATGAGCAGTTCTTC.

V and J are TRBV2 and TRBJ2-7, with 8 bases that match TRBD1. The CDR3 covers 15 residues. With V trimmed by 7 bases and J by 0 bases, 8 bases remained unmatched. Germline V CDR1 and CDR2: SNHLY, FYNNEI. CDR3 sequence: CASTLDRGSSYEQYF. CDR3 nucleotides: TGTGCCAGCACCCTAGACAGGGGAAGCTCCTACGAGCAGTACTTC.

The chain joins TRBV28 to TRBJ1-5; possibly TRBD1 for D (5 bases). The V gene's germline CDR1 is MDHEN and CDR2 SYDVKM. Between the trimmed V and J ends, which lost 7 bases and 4 bases, there was a span of 11 bases. The CDR3 spans 13 residues. The CDR3, as DNA: TGTGCCAGCAACAGACAGAATAATCAGCCCCAGCATTTT. This codes for CASNRQNNQPQHF.

The chain carries TRBV2 and TRBJ2-7; 13 bases are shared with TRBD2. This CDR3 spans 15 amino acids. V gave up 7 bases and J gave up 4 bases; unmatched junction bases: 7. Germline assignment: CDR1 SNHLY and CDR2 FYNNEI. The CDR3 reads CASKGGTSGIYEQYF. CDR3 DNA sequence: TGTGCCAGCAAGGGGGGGACTAGCGGGATATACGAGCAGTACTTC.

CDR3 sequence (DNA): TGCGCCAGCAGCCAAGTGCCGGGACTAACATACAATGAGCAGTTCTTC. Translating gives CASSQVPGLTYNEQFF. The chain couples TRBV4-1 to TRBJ2-1, with 7 nucleotides matching TRBD2. Germline V gene data show CDR1 as MGHRA and CDR2 as YSYEKL. The CDR3 runs 16 residues. Germline trimming cut 1 base from V and 4 bases from J; bases unmatched to any gene: 7.

The chain's CDR3 is CASSQPGSPLQETQYF. CDR3 bases: TGTGCCAGCAGTCAGCCCGGGTCACCCCTCCAAGAGACCCAGTACTTC. This chain connects TRBV25-1 to TRBJ2-5, with D unclear. Per germline, CDR1 MGHDK and CDR2 SYGVNS. The length of the CDR3 is 16 residues. The V end lost 5 bases, the J end lost 1 base, and 17 bases lay between the germline ends.

With regard to this clone: The sample holds other DNA sequences that translate to the same CDR3. The chain uses TRBV5-1 and TRBJ2-5; no clear D. The CDR3 extends over 11 amino acids. With 4 bases removed from V and 5 bases from J, the gap between germline ends came to 6 bases. Germline lookup yields CDR1 SGHRS and CDR2 YFSETQ. CDR3 coding DNA: TGCGCCAGCAGCCATCAGGAGACCCAGTACTTC. Residues: CASSHQETQYF. The whole variable domain, filled in from reference TRBV5-1 and TRBJ2-5, reads KAGVTQTPRYLIKTRGQQVTLSCSPISGHRSVSWYQQTPGQGLQFLFEYFSETQRNKGNFPGRFSGRQFSNSRSEMNVSTLELGDSALYLCASSHQETQYFGPGTRLLVL.

The chain is built from TRBV29-1 and TRBJ1-2; TRBD1 is a possible D gene (5 bases). There are 10 residues in the CDR3. Trimming shortened V by 4 bases and J by 6 bases, and 6 bases separated the two germline ends. Germline loops: CDR1 SQVTM, CDR2 ANQGSEA. The CDR3 sequence: CSVGQNGYTF. The CDR3 DNA is TGCAGCGTTGGACAGAATGGCTACACCTTC. Combining the CDR3 with reference TRBV29-1 and TRBJ1-2 gives the whole variable domain SAVISQKPSRDICQRGTSLTIQCQVDSQVTMMFWYRQQPGQSLTLIATANQGSEATYESGFVIDKFPISRPNLTFSTLTVSNMSPEDSSIYLCSVGQNGYTFGSGTRLTVV.

This sequence joins TRBV28 and TRBJ1-5; the match to TRBD1 covers 12 bases. CDR1 and CDR2 (germline): MDHEN, SYDVKM. V gave up 8 bases and J gave up 7 bases; unmatched junction bases: 9. The CDR3 spans 15 residues. DNA for the CDR3: TGTGCCAGCTCAAAGGGGACAGGGGGCGGGCAGCCCCAGCATTTT. Encoded protein: CASSKGTGGGQPQHF.

The chain recombines TRBV6-5 with TRBJ2-7; D tentatively fits TRBD1 or TRBD2 (5 bases each). The V gene's germline CDR1 is MNHEY and CDR2 SVGAGI. V lost 6 bases, J lost 2 bases, and 14 bases lay in between. This CDR3 is built from 14 residues. Here the CDR3 DNA reads TGTGCCAGCAGAAGAGGGGAGACCGCCTACGAGCAGTACTTC. Its translation: CASRRGETAYEQYF.

The chain couples TRBV19 to TRBJ2-2, with 10 nucleotides matching TRBD1. The length of the CDR3 is 16 residues. Germline lookup yields CDR1 LNHDA and CDR2 SQIVND (reference sequence). With V trimmed by 4 bases and J by 5 bases, 7 bases remained unmatched. As DNA, the CDR3 is TGTGCCAGTAGTAACTCCGGGACAGGGGTGACCGGGGAGCTGTTTTTT. As protein: CASSNSGTGVTGELFF.

This sequence joins TRBV7-9 and TRBJ2-3; TRBD2 aligns across 8 bases. The J segment lost 4 bases and the V segment lost 5 bases, leaving 8 bases of the junction unmatched. The CDR3 contains 15 residues. Germline values: CDR1 SEHNR, CDR2 FQNEAQ (reference sequence). CDR3 amino acids: CASSPGGQGSDTQYF. In DNA, the CDR3 is TGTGCCAGCAGCCCGGGGGGGCAGGGCTCAGATACGCAGTATTTT.